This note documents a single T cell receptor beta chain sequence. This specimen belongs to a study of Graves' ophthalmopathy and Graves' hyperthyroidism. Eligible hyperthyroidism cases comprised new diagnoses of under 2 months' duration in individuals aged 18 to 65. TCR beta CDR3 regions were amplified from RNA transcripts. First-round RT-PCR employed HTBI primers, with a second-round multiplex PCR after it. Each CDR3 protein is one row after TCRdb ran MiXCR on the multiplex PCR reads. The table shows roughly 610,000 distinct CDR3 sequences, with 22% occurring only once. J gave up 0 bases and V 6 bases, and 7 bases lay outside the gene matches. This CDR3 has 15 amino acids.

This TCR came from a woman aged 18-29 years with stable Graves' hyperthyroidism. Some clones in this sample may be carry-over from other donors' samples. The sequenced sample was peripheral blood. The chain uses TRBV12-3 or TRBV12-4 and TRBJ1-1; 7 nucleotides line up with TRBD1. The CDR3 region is CASRRRGTVNTEAFF. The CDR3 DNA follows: TGTGCCAGCAGACGTCGGGGGACAGTGAACACTGAAGCTTTCTTT.